This T cell receptor (beta chain) derives from a study of Ad26.COV2.S vaccination and SARS-CoV-2 variants. Only in-frame clones appear in the TCRdb table, and some are missing; sequencing was by immunoSEQ multiplex PCR. The sample holds 300,000 to 400,000 clones, roughly 81% seen once. Treatment: over 15 received Ad26.COV2.S at low or high dose, single or two shots; 5 received placebo; per-sample allocation not given. Sampling took place 63 days after the first vaccine or placebo injection. The V gene lost 8 bases and the J gene lost 4 bases, with 9 bases spanning the gap. The length of the CDR3 is 12 residues.

The TCR was taken from a person aged 18-65 years who received the Ad26.COV2.S COVID-19 vaccine or a placebo. The sample in question was peripheral blood, obtained in a trial of Ad26.COV2.S vaccine versus placebo. The chain is built from TRBV12-3 or TRBV12-4 and TRBJ1-3; unclear D gene. The CDR3 reads CASLQAGNTIYF. CDR3 bases: TGTGCCAGCCTCCAAGCCGGAAACACCATATATTTT.